These 32 T cell receptor beta chains share one sample of origin, sequenced in a study of cytotoxic CD8 clonotypes in ibrutinib-treated CLL. The data were produced by immunoSEQ multiplex PCR, yet TCRdb's version contains in-frame clones alone and is incomplete. The profile shows approximately 130,000 clones, 80% to 85% of them singletons. Sequences were derived from PBMCs, sampled after 24 months of ibrutinib treatment. The receptors originated from a human donor with chronic lymphocytic leukemia.

CDR3 residues: CASSEVWDRLYEQYF. In DNA, the CDR3 is TGTGCCAGCAGTGAAGTGTGGGACAGGCTTTACGAGCAGTACTTC. The chain links TRBV6-1 to TRBJ2-7; 8 nucleotides agree with TRBD1. Germline V gene sequence: CDR1 MNHNS, CDR2 SASEGT. The length of the CDR3 is 15 residues. V dropped 1 base and J dropped 4; count of bases not matched to a gene: 6.

The chain recombines TRBV11-2 with TRBJ1-1; 9 bases line up with TRBD1. Germline lookup yields CDR1 SGHAT and CDR2 FQNNGV. CDR3 size: 15 residues. J lost 5 bases, V lost 5 bases, and 9 bases had no gene match. The CDR3 DNA sequence: TGTGCCAGCAGCCAGAGACAGGGGGGGAGTACTGAAGCTTTCTTT. It encodes CASSQRQGGSTEAFF. The full variable domain, in which reference TRBV11-2 and TRBJ1-1 provide the parts outside the CDR3, is EAGVAQSPRYKIIEKRQSVAFWCNPISGHATLYWYQQILGQGPKLLIQFQNNGVVDDSQLPKDRFSAERLKGVDSTLKIQPAKLEDSAVYLCASSQRQGGSTEAFFGQGTRLTVV.

This clone was found a few times. J is TRBJ1-6 and V is TRBV7-2, with TRBD1 matching over 7 bases. This CDR3 spans 15 amino acids. The germline V gene encodes CDR1 SGHTA and CDR2 FQGNSA. Unmatched junction bases numbered 8, after V lost 5 bases and J lost 7 bases. CDR3 residues: CASSRSEGANSPLHF. The CDR3 nucleotides read TGTGCCAGCAGCCGGTCAGAGGGGGCGAATTCACCCCTCCACTTT.

The chain recombines TRBV6-6 with TRBJ1-4; D is undetermined. Germline assignment: CDR1 MNHNY and CDR2 SVGAGI (reference sequence). The CDR3 consists of 11 residues. V lost 8 bases and J 5 bases, leaving 6 bases between the germline ends. CDR3 sequence (DNA): TGTGCCAGCCTCAAAAATGAAAAACTGTTTTTT. This codes for CASLKNEKLFF.

The V and J genes are TRBV7-2 and TRBJ2-1, with 8 positions matching TRBD1. Trimming took 2 bases from V and 6 from J; bases not matched to a gene: 6. Germline CDR1 and CDR2: SGHTA and FQGNSA. The CDR3 contains 15 residues. CDR3 DNA sequence: TGTGCCAGCAGCTTAAGACAGGGGCAGAGCAATGAGCAGTTCTTC. Translated: CASSLRQGQSNEQFF.

This chain links TRBV10-1 with TRBJ2-7, with 7 positions matching TRBD1. The CDR3 spans 14 residues. Germline V CDR1 and CDR2: WNHNN, SYGVQD (reference sequence). The V and J ends lost 4 bases and 0 bases, in that order; junction bases with no gene match: 3. The CDR3 sequence: CASSGRQGSYEQYF. CDR3 DNA sequence: TGCGCCAGCAGTGGACGACAGGGCTCCTACGAGCAGTACTTC.

The V gene is TRBV2, the J gene TRBJ2-5; D is unclear. The CDR3 sequence is 11 residues long. Germline V gene sequence: CDR1 SNHLY, CDR2 FYNNEI. Deletions cut 4 bases from V and 5 bases from J, with 5 bases between. The CDR3 bases are TGTGCCAGCAGTGTCAGCGAGACCCAGTACTTC. Translation: CASSVSETQYF.

The chain employs TRBV4-2 and TRBJ2-2, with 13 nucleotides matching TRBD2. This CDR3 is 19 amino acids long. Germline CDR1 reads LGHNA; CDR2 reads YNFKEQ. V trimming: 4 bases; J trimming: 3 bases; junction bases outside the gene matches: 11. The CDR3 spells CASSREPGTSGTHTGELFF. The CDR3 DNA reads as TGTGCCAGCAGCCGAGAGCCCGGGACTAGCGGGACTCACACCGGGGAGCTGTTTTTT.

The CDR3 DNA reads TGTGCCAGTACTCCGAGGTCGACCCCGCAGAACACTGAAGCTTTCTTT. Translating gives CASTPRSTPQNTEAFF. The chain joins TRBV19 to TRBJ1-1; D call uncertain. V was trimmed by 7 bases and J by 1 base, leaving 19 bases between them. Germline V gene data show CDR1 as LNHDA and CDR2 as SQIVND (reference sequence). The CDR3 is made up of 16 amino acids.

The gene calls are TRBV7-2 and TRBJ2-3; possible D gene TRBD1, 5 bases. Trimming removed 5 bases at V and 1 base at J, with 10 bases between. Germline-derived CDR1 and CDR2 are SGHTA and FQGNSA. This CDR3 is 14 amino acids long. The CDR3 DNA follows: TGTGCCAGCAGCCTATCACAGGGCACAGATACGCAGTATTTT. Residues: CASSLSQGTDTQYF.

This sequence joins TRBV6-1 and TRBJ2-5, with 7 bases identical to TRBD2. Germline V gene sequence: CDR1 MNHNS, CDR2 SASEGT. V lost 7 bases and J lost 5; bases outside the gene matches: 4. The CDR3 length is 12 residues. CDR3 DNA sequence: TGTGCCAGCAAGCGGGGCGGGGAGACCCAGTACTTC. It codes for CASKRGGETQYF.

This chain links TRBV2 with TRBJ2-3, with D possibly being TRBD1 (6 bases). The V gene's germline CDR1 is SNHLY and CDR2 FYNNEI. The CDR3 loop spans 14 amino acids. V dropped 6 bases and J dropped 0 bases, with 10 bases sitting between them. CDR3 sequence (DNA): TGTGCCAGCAGCGCACAGGGTAGCACAGATACGCAGTATTTT. Amino acid sequence: CASSAQGSTDTQYF.

J is TRBJ2-5 and V is TRBV6-1; no clear D. Germline values: CDR1 MNHNS, CDR2 SASEGT. The V gene lost 1 base and the J gene lost 5 bases, with 2 bases spanning the gap. The CDR3 length is 11 residues. The CDR3 region is CASSEVETQYF. In DNA, the CDR3 is TGTGCCAGCAGTGAAGTGGAGACCCAGTACTTC.

This clone was counted only a few times. The rearrangement uses TRBV4-3 and TRBJ2-7, with D tentatively TRBD2 (7 bases). In germline, CDR1 is LGHNA, CDR2 YSLEER. V shed 0 bases and J shed 2 bases, with 14 bases lying between them. CDR3 length equals 16 residues. The CDR3 spells CASSQDRGGPAYEQYF. The CDR3 DNA reads TGCGCCAGCAGCCAAGATAGGGGGGGTCCCGCCTACGAGCAGTACTTC.

The chain links TRBV28 to TRBJ2-1; 7 nucleotides align to TRBD2. V trimming: 6 bases; J trimming: 6 bases; junction bases outside the gene matches: 11. The CDR3 has 15 amino acids. Germline V lookup: CDR1 MDHEN, CDR2 SYDVKM. The CDR3, as DNA: TGTGCCAGCAGCCGAAGCGGGGAGGCTGCCAATGAGCAGTTCTTC. It encodes CASSRSGEAANEQFF. Combining the CDR3 with reference TRBV28 and TRBJ2-1 gives the whole variable domain DVKVTQSSRYLVKRTGEKVFLECVQDMDHENMFWYRQDPGLGLRLIYFSYDVKMKEKGDIPEGYSVSREKKERFSLILESASTNQTSMYLCASSRSGEAANEQFFGPGTRLTVL.

This clone has a handful of counts. This rearrangement joins TRBV5-5 to TRBJ1-1, with D unclear. This CDR3 is built from 13 residues. V was clipped by 3 bases and J by 4 bases, with 10 bases between them. CDR1 SGHKS and CDR2 YYEKEE come from the germline V gene (reference sequence). This CDR3 is CASSSPRSTEAFF. CDR3 nucleotides: TGTGCCAGCAGCTCCCCGAGGAGCACTGAAGCTTTCTTT.

This chain links TRBV27 with TRBJ2-7; D is unclear. Trimming cost V 6 bases and J 7 bases, with 16 bases left between them. This CDR3 region has 13 residues. Germline V gene sequence: CDR1 MNHEY, CDR2 SMNVEV (reference sequence). The CDR3 loop reads CASRPDPRIEQYF. In DNA, the CDR3 is TGTGCCAGCAGACCGGACCCAAGGATAGAGCAGTACTTC.

This clone turned up a few times. This sequence joins TRBV6-5 and TRBJ1-2, with a possible D match to TRBD1 (5 bases). CDR3 length equals 14 residues. Trimming removed 10 bases from V and 3 bases from J, with 18 bases in between. Germline V lookup: CDR1 MNHEY, CDR2 SVGAGI. In nucleotides, the CDR3 is TGTGCCACCACCCCCCCGGGCAGGGACTATGGCTACACCTTC. Its protein is CATTPPGRDYGYTF.

The V gene is TRBV30, the J gene TRBJ2-3; D possibly corresponds to TRBD2 (6 bases). This CDR3 spans 12 amino acids. The V gene's germline CDR1 is GTSNPN and CDR2 SVGIG (reference sequence). With 1 base removed from V and 4 bases from J, the gap between germline ends came to 6 bases. The CDR3 sequence: CAWSAGADTQYF. The CDR3 DNA follows: TGTGCCTGGAGTGCGGGGGCAGATACGCAGTATTTT.

The chain is built from TRBV10-3 and TRBJ1-1, with a possible D match to TRBD1 (6 bases). The germline gives CDR1 ENHRY, CDR2 SYGVKD. This CDR3 comprises 14 residues. Trimming pared 0 bases from V and 9 bases from J, leaving 14 bases between. The CDR3 DNA follows: TGTGCCATCAGTGAGTCTAGGGGGGCCGCAAAAGCTTTCTTT. As protein: CAISESRGAAKAFF.

The chain recombines TRBV19 with TRBJ1-1; D is unclear. V lost 3 bases, J lost 8 bases, and 13 bases lay in between. Germline CDR1 reads LNHDA; CDR2 reads SQIVND (reference sequence). There are 13 residues in the CDR3. The CDR3 loop reads CASSIPRGVEAFF. In DNA, the CDR3 is TGTGCCAGTAGTATCCCCCGGGGTGTCGAAGCTTTCTTT.

This sequence joins TRBV4-3 and TRBJ2-7, with D perhaps TRBD1 (6 bases). The CDR3 has 19 residues. The germline V gene has CDR1 LGHNA and CDR2 YSLEER. Trimming shortened V by 0 bases and J by 2 bases, and 23 bases separated the two germline ends. For the CDR3, the DNA is TGCGCCAGCAGCCAAGATGCGTCAGGAGGACAGTCTAAGGCCTACGAGCAGTACTTC. Translating gives CASSQDASGGQSKAYEQYF.

The count of this clone is one. The rearrangement joins TRBV6-6 to TRBJ2-5, with 11 bases identical to TRBD1. The CDR3 loop spans 14 amino acids. J lost 9 bases, V lost 2 bases, and 5 bases had no gene match. Germline CDR1 is MNHNY and CDR2 is SVGAGI (reference sequence). The CDR3 bases are TGTGCCAGCAGTTACCGGACAGGGGGCCGTGCCCAGTACTTC. Amino acids: CASSYRTGGRAQYF.

The CDR3 DNA sequence: TGTGCCAGCAGCCCCGATATGTCCACTGAAGCTTTCTTT. Protein sequence: CASSPDMSTEAFF. The chain couples TRBV7-2 to TRBJ1-1; no definite D call. Germline CDR1 is SGHTA and CDR2 is FQGNSA. Between the trimmed V and J ends, which lost 5 bases and 4 bases, there was a span of 11 bases. The CDR3 covers 13 residues.

V is TRBV28 and J is TRBJ1-4, with a tentative D call TRBD1 (5 bases). This CDR3 comprises 14 residues. CDR1 and CDR2 from the germline V gene are MDHEN and SYDVKM. The germline V and J ends were trimmed by 3 bases and 4 bases, with 9 bases remaining between them. CDR3 amino acids: CASSLLTDNEKLFF. As DNA, the CDR3 is TGTGCCAGCAGTTTGTTGACAGATAATGAAAAACTGTTTTTT.

The chain uses TRBV6-5 and TRBJ1-4; TRBD1 might be the D (6 bases). The CDR3 extends over 12 amino acids. Germline V gene data show CDR1 as MNHEY and CDR2 as SVGAGI. Trimming removed 0 bases from V and 15 bases from J, with 11 bases in between. The CDR3 bases are TGTGCCAGCAGTTACTCCGGACAGTCTTTGTTTTTT. Its translation is CASSYSGQSLFF.

V gene TRBV9 combines with J gene TRBJ1-3, with 7 bases matching TRBD1. V lost 4 bases and J lost 2; bases outside the gene matches: 6. This CDR3 has 15 amino acids. Germline V CDR1 and CDR2: SGDLS, YYNGEE. The CDR3 loop is CASSTTGRTGNTIYF. The CDR3 DNA reads as TGTGCCAGCAGCACGACAGGGAGAACTGGAAACACCATATATTTT.

The V gene is TRBV7-2, the J gene TRBJ2-7; TRBD1 might be the D (7 bases). In germline, CDR1 is SGHTA, CDR2 FQGNSA. The CDR3 loop spans 15 amino acids. Trimming removed 3 bases from V and 3 bases from J, with 15 bases in between. Here the CDR3 reads CASSLAQGGYYEQYF. The DNA for the CDR3 is TGTGCCAGCAGCTTGGCCCAGGGGGGTTACTACGAGCAGTACTTC.

J is TRBJ2-3 and V is TRBV5-4; D unclear. The V end lost 2 bases, the J end lost 0 bases, and 1 base lay between the germline ends. Germline CDR1 and CDR2: SGHNT and YYREEE (reference sequence). This CDR3 is 12 amino acids long. CDR3 DNA: TGTGCCAGCAGCTTAAGCACAGATACGCAGTATTTT. Protein product: CASSLSTDTQYF. The full variable domain, rest sourced from reference TRBV5-4 and TRBJ2-3, is ETGVTQSPTHLIKTRGQQVTLRCSSQSGHNTVSWYQQALGQGPQFIFQYYREEENGRGNFPPRFSGLQFPNYSSELNVNALELDDSALYLCASSLSTDTQYFGPGTRLTVL.

The J gene is TRBJ1-2, the V gene TRBV6-6, with D perhaps matching TRBD1 (6 bases). The CDR3 has 12 amino acids. V was trimmed by 0 bases and J by 13 bases, leaving 12 bases between them. The germline V gene encodes CDR1 MNHNY and CDR2 SVGAGI (reference sequence). CDR3 sequence reads: CASSYSGTRFTF. DNA for the CDR3: TGTGCCAGCAGTTACTCGGGGACAAGGTTCACCTTC.

The chain carries TRBV13 and TRBJ2-3, with TRBD2 matching 11 bases. CDR1 is PRHDT and CDR2 is FYEKMQ in the germline V gene (reference sequence). V lost 5 bases and J lost 5; bases outside the gene matches: 6. The CDR3 runs 15 residues. Written as DNA, the CDR3 is TGTGCCAGCAGCACGGGACTAGCGGAAGTAGATACGCAGTATTTT. Its translation is CASSTGLAEVDTQYF.

The chain uses TRBV5-1 and TRBJ1-4; the match to TRBD1 covers 7 bases. The CDR3 has 14 residues. The germline V gene encodes CDR1 SGHRS and CDR2 YFSETQ. With V trimmed by 7 bases and J by 3 bases, 6 bases remained unmatched. The CDR3 nucleotides are TGCGCCAGCGGAACCGGGACAGCTAATGAAAAACTGTTTTTT. It encodes CASGTGTANEKLFF. The full variable domain, rest sourced from reference TRBV5-1 and TRBJ1-4, is KAGVTQTPRYLIKTRGQQVTLSCSPISGHRSVSWYQQTPGQGLQFLFEYFSETQRNKGNFPGRFSGRQFSNSRSEMNVSTLELGDSALYLCASGTGTANEKLFFGSGTQLSVL.